This paragraph reports one T cell receptor beta chain. The V end lost 0 bases, the J end lost 8 bases, and 11 bases lay between the germline ends. Per germline, CDR1 SGHDT and CDR2 YYEEEE. The CDR3 has 13 residues. Original processing notes: Amplification from reference gene primers served as the basis for estimated nucleated cell counts. The method was immunoSEQ multiplex PCR; TCRdb's version includes in-frame clones alone and lacks a portion of them. V, J and clone size derive from that table, while D and trimming were established from the DNA sequence. The sample shows almost 25,000 clones, about 81% of them seen only once. The source of the sample is a study of blood T cell repertoires in COVID-19. Study information: The origin of the acute and convalescent COVID-19 samples was the United States, Italy and Spain. PBMCs, B-cell-depleted T cells, or T cells were the source of the cDNA or gDNA that made up the material.

The chain carries TRBV5-6 and TRBJ1-1; D ambiguous. Material for sequencing was peripheral blood. This TCR was recovered from a human donor in a cohort sampled during active COVID-19. Here the CDR3 reads CASSLVAGSEAFF. The CDR3 DNA reads as TGTGCCAGCAGCTTGGTCGCCGGGAGCGAAGCTTTCTTT. The full variable domain, its missing parts supplied by reference TRBV5-6 and TRBJ1-1, is DAGVTQSPTHLIKTRGQQVTLRCSPKSGHDTVSWYQQALGQGPQFIFQYYEEEERQRGNFPDRFSGHQFPNYSSELNVNALLLGDSALYLCASSLVAGSEAFFGQGTRLTVV.